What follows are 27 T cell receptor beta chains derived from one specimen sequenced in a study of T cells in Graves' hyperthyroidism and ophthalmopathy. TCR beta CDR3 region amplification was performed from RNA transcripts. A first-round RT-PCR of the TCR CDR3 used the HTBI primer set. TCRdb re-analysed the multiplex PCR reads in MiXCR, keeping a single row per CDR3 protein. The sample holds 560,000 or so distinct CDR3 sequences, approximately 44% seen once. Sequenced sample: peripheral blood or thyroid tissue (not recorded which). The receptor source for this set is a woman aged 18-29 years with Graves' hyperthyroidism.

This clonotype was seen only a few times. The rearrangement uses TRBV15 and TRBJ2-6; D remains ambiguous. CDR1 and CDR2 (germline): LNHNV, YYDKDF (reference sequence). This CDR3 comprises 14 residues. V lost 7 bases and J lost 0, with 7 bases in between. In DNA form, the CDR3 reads TGTGCCACCAACGTGGGCTCTGGGGCCAACGTCCTGACTTTC. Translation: CATNVGSGANVLTF.

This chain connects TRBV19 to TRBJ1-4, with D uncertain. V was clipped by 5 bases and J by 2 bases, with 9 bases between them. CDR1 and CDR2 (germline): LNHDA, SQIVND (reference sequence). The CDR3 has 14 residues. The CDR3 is CASSVSDTNEKLFF. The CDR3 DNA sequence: TGTGCCAGTAGTGTGTCCGATACTAATGAAAAACTGTTTTTT. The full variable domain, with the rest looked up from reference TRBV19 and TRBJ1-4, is DGGITQSPKYLFRKEGQNVTLSCEQNLNHDAMYWYRQDPGQGLRLIYYSQIVNDFQKGDIAEGYSVSREKKESFPLTVTSAQKNPTAFYLCASSVSDTNEKLFFGSGTQLSVL.

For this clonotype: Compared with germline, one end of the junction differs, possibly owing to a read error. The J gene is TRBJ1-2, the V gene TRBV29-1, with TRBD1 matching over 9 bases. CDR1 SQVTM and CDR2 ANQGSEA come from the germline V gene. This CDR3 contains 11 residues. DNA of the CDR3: TGCAGCTTTGACAGGGGGGGCGGCTACACCTTC. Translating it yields CSFDRGGGYTF.

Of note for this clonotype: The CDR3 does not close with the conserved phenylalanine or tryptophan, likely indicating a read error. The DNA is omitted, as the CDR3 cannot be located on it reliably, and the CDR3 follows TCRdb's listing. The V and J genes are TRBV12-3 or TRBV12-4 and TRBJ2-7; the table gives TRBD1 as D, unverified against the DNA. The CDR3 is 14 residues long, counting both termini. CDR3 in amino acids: CASSADRGKRTTVL.

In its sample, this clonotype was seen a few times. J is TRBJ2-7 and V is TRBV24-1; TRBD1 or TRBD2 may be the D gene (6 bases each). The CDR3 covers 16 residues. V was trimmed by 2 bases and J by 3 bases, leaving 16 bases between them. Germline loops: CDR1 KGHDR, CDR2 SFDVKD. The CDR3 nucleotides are TGTGCCACCAGTGATTCGGGGGCAGGGGCTAGCTACGAGCAGTACTTC. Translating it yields CATSDSGAGASYEQYF.

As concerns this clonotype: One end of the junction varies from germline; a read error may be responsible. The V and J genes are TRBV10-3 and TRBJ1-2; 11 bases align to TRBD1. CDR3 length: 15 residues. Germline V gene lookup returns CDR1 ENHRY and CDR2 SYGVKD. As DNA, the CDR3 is TGTGCCAGCAGTCCGTGGGGACAGGGGGACTATGGCTACACCTTC. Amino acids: CASSPWGQGDYGYTF.

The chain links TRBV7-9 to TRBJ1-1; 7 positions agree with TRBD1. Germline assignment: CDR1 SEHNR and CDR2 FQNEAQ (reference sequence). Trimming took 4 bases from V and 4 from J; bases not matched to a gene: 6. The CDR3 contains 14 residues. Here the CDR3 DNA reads TGTGCCAGCAGCTCCCCTCAGGGGGGCACTGAAGCTTTCTTT. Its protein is CASSSPQGGTEAFF.

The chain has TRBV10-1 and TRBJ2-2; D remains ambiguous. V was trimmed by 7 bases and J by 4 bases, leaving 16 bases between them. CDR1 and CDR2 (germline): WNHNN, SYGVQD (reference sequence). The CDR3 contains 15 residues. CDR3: CASTPGTPGTGELFF. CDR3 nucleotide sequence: TGCGCCAGCACCCCGGGCACCCCGGGCACCGGGGAGCTGTTTTTT.

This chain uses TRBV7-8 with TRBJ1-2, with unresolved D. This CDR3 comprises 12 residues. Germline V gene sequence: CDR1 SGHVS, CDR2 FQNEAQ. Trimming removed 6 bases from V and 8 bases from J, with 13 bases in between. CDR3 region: CASRFGSSGYTF. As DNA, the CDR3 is TGTGCCAGCAGATTCGGTTCGTCCGGCTACACCTTC.

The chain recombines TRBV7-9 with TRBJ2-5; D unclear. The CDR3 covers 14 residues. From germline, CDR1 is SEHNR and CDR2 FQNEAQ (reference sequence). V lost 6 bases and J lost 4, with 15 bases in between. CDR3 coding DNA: TGTGCCAGCAGGTGGGATGAATCCTCAGAGACCCAGTACTTC. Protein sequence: CASRWDESSETQYF. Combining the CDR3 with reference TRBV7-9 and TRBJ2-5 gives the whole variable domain DTGVSQNPRHKITKRGQNVTFRCDPISEHNRLYWYRQTLGQGPEFLTYFQNEAQLEKSRLLSDRFSAERPKGSFSTLEIQRTEQGDSAMYLCASRWDESSETQYFGPGTRLLVL.

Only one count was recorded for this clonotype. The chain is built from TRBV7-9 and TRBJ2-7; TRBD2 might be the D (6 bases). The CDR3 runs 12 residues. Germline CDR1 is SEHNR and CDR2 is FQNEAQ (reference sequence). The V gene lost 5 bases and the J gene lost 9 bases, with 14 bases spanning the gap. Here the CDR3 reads CASSLGTSGQYF. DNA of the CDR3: TGTGCCAGCAGCCTCGGGACTTCGGGGCAGTACTTC.

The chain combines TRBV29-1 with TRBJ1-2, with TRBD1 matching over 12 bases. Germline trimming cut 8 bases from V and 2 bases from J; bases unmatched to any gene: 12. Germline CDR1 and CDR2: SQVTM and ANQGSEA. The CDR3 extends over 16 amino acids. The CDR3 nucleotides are TGCAGCACCCGGGACAGGGGGCGCGGGATAAACTATGGCTACACCTTC. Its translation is CSTRDRGRGINYGYTF. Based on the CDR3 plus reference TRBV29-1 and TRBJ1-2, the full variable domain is SAVISQKPSRDICQRGTSLTIQCQVDSQVTMMFWYRQQPGQSLTLIATANQGSEATYESGFVIDKFPISRPNLTFSTLTVSNMSPEDSSIYLCSTRDRGRGINYGYTFGSGTRLTVV.

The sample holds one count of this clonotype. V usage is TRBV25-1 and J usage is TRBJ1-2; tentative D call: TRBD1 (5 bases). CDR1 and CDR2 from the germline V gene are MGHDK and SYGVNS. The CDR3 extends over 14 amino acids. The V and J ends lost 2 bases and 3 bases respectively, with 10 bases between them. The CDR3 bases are TGTGCCAGCAGTGAAGTGGGACGCCACTATGGCTACACCTTC. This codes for CASSEVGRHYGYTF.

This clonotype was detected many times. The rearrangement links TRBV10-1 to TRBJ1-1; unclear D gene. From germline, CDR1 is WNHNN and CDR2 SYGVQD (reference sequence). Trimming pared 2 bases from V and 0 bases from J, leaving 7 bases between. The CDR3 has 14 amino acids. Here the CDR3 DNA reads TGCGCCAGCAGTGAGGGTGTAATGAACACTGAAGCTTTCTTT. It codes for CASSEGVMNTEAFF.

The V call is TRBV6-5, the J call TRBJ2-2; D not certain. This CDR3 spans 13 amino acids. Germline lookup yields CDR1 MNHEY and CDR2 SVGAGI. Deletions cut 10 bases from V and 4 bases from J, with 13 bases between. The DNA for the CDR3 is TGTGCCAACCGAGGCACCCTCACCGGGGAGCTGTTTTTT. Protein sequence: CANRGTLTGELFF.

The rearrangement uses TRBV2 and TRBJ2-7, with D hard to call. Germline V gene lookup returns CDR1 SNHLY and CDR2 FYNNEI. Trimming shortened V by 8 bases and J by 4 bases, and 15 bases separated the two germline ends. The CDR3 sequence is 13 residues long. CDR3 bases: TGTGCCAGCCCCTTGGATAGTTGGTACGAGCAGTACTTC. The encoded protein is CASPLDSWYEQYF. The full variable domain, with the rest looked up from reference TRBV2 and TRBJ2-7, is EPEVTQTPSHQVTQMGQEVILRCVPISNHLYFYWYRQILGQKVEFLVSFYNNEISEKSEIFDDQFSVERPDGSNFTLKIRSTKLEDSAMYFCASPLDSWYEQYFGPGTRLTVT.

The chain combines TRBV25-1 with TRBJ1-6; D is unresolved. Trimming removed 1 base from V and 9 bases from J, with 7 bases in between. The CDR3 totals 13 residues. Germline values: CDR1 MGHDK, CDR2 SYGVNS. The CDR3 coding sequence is TGTGCCAGCAGTGAATTCTGGCTTTCACCCCTCCACTTT. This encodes CASSEFWLSPLHF.

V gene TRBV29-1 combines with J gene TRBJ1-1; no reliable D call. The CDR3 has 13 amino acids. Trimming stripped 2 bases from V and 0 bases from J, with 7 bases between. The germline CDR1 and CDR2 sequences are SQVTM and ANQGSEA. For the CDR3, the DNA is TGCAGCGTTGAAAGAGGGCTGAACACTGAAGCTTTCTTT. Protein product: CSVERGLNTEAFF. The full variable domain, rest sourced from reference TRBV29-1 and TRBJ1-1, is SAVISQKPSRDICQRGTSLTIQCQVDSQVTMMFWYRQQPGQSLTLIATANQGSEATYESGFVIDKFPISRPNLTFSTLTVSNMSPEDSSIYLCSVERGLNTEAFFGQGTRLTVV.

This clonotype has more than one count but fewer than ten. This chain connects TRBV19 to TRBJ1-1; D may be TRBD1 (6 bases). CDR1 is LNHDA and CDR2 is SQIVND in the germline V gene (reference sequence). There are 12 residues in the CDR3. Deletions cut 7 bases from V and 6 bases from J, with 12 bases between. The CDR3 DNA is TGTGCCAGTATCCGGGACACCGCTGAAGCTTTCTTT. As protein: CASIRDTAEAFF.

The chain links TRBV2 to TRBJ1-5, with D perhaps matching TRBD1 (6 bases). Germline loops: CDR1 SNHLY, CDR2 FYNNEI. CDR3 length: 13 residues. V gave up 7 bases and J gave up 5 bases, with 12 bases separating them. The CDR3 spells CASKGTRYQPQHF. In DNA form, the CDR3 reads TGTGCCAGCAAGGGGACACGCTATCAGCCCCAGCATTTT. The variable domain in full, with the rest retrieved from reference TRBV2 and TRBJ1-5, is EPEVTQTPSHQVTQMGQEVILRCVPISNHLYFYWYRQILGQKVEFLVSFYNNEISEKSEIFDDQFSVERPDGSNFTLKIRSTKLEDSAMYFCASKGTRYQPQHFGDGTRLSIL.

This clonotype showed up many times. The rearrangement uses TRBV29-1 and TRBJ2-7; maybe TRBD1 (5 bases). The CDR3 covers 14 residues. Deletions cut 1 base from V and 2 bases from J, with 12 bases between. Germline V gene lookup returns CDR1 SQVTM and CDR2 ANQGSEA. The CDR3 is CSVEVPDRAYEQYF. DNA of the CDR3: TGCAGCGTTGAAGTACCCGACAGAGCCTACGAGCAGTACTTC.

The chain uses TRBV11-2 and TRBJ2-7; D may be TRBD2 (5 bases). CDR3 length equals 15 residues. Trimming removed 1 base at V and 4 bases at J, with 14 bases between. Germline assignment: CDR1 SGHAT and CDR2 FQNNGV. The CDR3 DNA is TGTGCCAGCAGCTTAGGCCGGAGGCAGCTATACGAGCAGTACTTC. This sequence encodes CASSLGRRQLYEQYF.

CDR3 DNA: TGTGCCAGCAGCTTTACTTATGGCTACACCTTC. Translation: CASSFTYGYTF. The V and J genes are TRBV7-8 and TRBJ1-2; D gene uncertain. Germline V gene lookup returns CDR1 SGHVS and CDR2 FQNEAQ. The CDR3 is 11 amino acids. Trimming left V 3 bases short and J 5 bases short, with 4 bases between.

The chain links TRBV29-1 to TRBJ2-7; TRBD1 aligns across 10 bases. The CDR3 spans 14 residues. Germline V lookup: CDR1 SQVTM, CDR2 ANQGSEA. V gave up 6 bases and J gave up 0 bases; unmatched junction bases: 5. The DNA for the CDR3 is TGCAGCGTGGGGGACAGGGGAAGCTCCTACGAGCAGTACTTC. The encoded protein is CSVGDRGSSYEQYF.

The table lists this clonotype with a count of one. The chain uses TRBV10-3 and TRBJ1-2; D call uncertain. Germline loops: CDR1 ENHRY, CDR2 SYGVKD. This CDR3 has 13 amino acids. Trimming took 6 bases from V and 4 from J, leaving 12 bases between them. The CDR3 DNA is TGTGCCATCAGGGTGACCGGGCCCTATGGCTACACCTTC. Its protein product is CAIRVTGPYGYTF.

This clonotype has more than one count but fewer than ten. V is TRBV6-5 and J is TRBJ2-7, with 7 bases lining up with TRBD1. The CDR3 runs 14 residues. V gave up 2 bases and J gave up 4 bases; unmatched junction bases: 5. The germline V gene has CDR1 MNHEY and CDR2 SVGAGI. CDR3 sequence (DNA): TGTGCCAGCAGTTACCCGGACAGGTTTTACGAGCAGTACTTC. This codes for CASSYPDRFYEQYF.

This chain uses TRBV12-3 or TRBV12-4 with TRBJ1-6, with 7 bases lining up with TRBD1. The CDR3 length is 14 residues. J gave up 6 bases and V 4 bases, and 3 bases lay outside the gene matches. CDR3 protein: CASSYWDSNSPLHF. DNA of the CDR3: TGTGCCAGCAGTTACTGGGACAGTAATTCACCCCTCCACTTT.